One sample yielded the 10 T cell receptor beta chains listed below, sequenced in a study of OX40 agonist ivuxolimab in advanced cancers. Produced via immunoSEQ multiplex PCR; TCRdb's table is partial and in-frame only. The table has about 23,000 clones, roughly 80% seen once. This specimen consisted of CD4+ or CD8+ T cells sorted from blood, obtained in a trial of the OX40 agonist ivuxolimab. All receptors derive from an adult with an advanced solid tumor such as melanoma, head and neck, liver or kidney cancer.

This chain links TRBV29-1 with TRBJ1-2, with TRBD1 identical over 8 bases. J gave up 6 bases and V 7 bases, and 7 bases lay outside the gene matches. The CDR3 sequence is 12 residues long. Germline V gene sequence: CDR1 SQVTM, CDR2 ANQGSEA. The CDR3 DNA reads TGCAGCGCCACAGGGGGGTCGGATGGCTACACCTTC. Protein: CSATGGSDGYTF.

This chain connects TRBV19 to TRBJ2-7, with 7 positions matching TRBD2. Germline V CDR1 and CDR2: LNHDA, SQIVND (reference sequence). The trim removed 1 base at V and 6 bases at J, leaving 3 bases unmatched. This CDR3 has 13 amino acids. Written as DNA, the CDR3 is TGTGCCAGTAGTATAGGAGGCGGGGGCGAGCAGTACTTC. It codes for CASSIGGGGEQYF.

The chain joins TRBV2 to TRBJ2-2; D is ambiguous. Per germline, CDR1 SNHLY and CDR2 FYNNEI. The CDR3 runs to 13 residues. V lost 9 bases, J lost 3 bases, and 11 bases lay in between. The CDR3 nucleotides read TGTGCCAGTTTCCCTTTTGACACCGGGGAGCTGTTTTTT. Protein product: CASFPFDTGELFF.

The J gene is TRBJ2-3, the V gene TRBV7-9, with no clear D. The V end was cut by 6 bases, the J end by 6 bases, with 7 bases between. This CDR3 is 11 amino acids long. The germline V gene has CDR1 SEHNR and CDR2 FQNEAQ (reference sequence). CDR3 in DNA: TGTGCCAGCAGGCCAAGGGATACGCAGTATTTT. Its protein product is CASRPRDTQYF.

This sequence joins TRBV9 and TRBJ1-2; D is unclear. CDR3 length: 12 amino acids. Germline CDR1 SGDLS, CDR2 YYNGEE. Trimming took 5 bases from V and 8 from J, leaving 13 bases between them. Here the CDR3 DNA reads TGTGCCAGCAGGGACCTAGTAAGGGGCTACACCTTC. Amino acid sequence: CASRDLVRGYTF.

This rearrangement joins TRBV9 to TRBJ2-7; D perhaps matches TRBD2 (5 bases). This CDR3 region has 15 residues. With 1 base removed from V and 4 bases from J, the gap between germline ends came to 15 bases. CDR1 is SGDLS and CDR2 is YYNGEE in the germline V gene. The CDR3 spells CASSVSWQEVYEQYF. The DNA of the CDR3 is TGTGCCAGCAGCGTAAGTTGGCAGGAGGTTTACGAGCAGTACTTC.

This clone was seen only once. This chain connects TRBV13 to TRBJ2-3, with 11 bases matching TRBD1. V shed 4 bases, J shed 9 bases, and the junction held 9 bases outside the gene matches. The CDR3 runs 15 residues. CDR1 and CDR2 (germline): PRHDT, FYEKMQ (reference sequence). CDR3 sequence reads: CASSYGQGAIVTQYF. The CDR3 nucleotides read TGTGCCAGCAGCTACGGACAGGGGGCTATTGTGACGCAGTATTTT.

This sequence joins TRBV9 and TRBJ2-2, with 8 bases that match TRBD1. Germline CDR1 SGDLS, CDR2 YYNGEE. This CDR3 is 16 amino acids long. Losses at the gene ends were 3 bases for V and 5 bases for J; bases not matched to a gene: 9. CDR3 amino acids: CASSGGTGPPTGELFF. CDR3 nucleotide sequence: TGTGCCAGCAGCGGTGGGACAGGTCCCCCGACCGGGGAGCTGTTTTTT.

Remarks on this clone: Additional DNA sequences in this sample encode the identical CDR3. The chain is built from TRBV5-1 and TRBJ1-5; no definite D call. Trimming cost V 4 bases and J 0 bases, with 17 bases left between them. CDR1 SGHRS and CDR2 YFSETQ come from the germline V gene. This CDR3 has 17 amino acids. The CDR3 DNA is TGCGCCAGCAGCCTACGAGGTGGAGAGAGTAGCAATCAGCCCCAGCATTTT. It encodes CASSLRGGESSNQPQHF.

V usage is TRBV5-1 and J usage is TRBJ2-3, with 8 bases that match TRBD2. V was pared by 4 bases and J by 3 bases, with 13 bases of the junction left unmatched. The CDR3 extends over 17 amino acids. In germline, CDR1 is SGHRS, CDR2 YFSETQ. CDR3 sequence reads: CASSPAGTRSWTDTQYF. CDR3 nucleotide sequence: TGCGCCAGCAGCCCCGCCGGGACTAGAAGTTGGACAGATACGCAGTATTTT.